This TCR beta chain came from a study of blood T cell repertoires in COVID-19. The method was immunoSEQ multiplex PCR; TCRdb's version includes in-frame clones alone and lacks a portion of them. The data show roughly 200,000 clones, roughly 80% seen once. The CDR3 is 11 residues long. CDR1 and CDR2 from the germline V gene are LNHDA and SQIVND (reference sequence). V lost 10 bases and J lost 5; bases outside the gene matches: 4. The source is a woman of 80 years or more with acute or convalescent COVID-19. Sequencing input: peripheral blood. The chain is built from TRBV19 and TRBJ1-2, with 7 bases matching TRBD1. The CDR3 protein is CATWGQYGYTF. The CDR3 DNA follows: TGTGCCACCTGGGGACAGTATGGCTACACCTTC.